What follows are 14 T cell receptor beta chains derived from one specimen sequenced in a study of blood T cell repertoires in COVID-19 (dated by TCRdb to 2020 to 2022). Library prep was done by the immunoSEQ multiplex PCR assay. TCRdb stores this immuneACCESS table with in-frame sequences only. Part of the clones is absent; in the studies checked, under half of the shortfall reflects unresolved V genes, and no reason is known for the rest. In all, the sample holds roughly 93,000 clones, and 65% to 85% of those were seen once. The top ten clones comprise about 11% of the sample. The sample consisted of peripheral blood. Every receptor here comes from a woman aged 80 or over with acute or convalescent COVID-19.

V usage is TRBV11-2 and J usage is TRBJ1-3, with 12 bases aligning to TRBD1. The CDR3 runs 18 residues. V lost 6 bases to trimming and J lost 0 bases; unmatched junction nucleotides: 9. Germline CDR1 is SGHAT and CDR2 is FQNNGV. CDR3: CASRKPGQGASSGNTIYF. The CDR3 nucleotides are TGTGCCAGCAGAAAGCCGGGACAGGGGGCATCCTCTGGAAACACCATATATTTT.

The chain joins TRBV7-9 to TRBJ1-3; 8 bases are a match to TRBD1. After removal of 1 base from V and 3 bases from J, the junction contained 2 bases not matched to a gene. Per the germline V gene, CDR1 is SEHNR and CDR2 is FQNEAQ (reference sequence). This CDR3 has 15 residues. The CDR3, as DNA: TGTGCCAGCAGCTTAGGACAGGGGAATGGAAACACCATATATTTT. Protein product: CASSLGQGNGNTIYF.

This chain uses TRBV2 with TRBJ1-2; no firm D call. The germline V gene encodes CDR1 SNHLY and CDR2 FYNNEI. The CDR3 sequence is 13 residues long. The V and J ends lost 7 bases and 7 bases respectively, with 16 bases between them. CDR3 DNA sequence: TGTGCCAGCAATGGGCAACCCGAGGGTGGCTACACCTTC. This translates into CASNGQPEGGYTF.

The table lists this clone with a count of one. The chain carries TRBV3-1 (or the pseudogene TRBV3-2) and TRBJ2-7; D may be TRBD2 (5 bases). The germline V gene has CDR1 LGHDT and CDR2 YNNKEL (reference sequence). The CDR3 spans 13 residues. V lost 0 bases to trimming and J lost 7 bases, with 10 bases between them. CDR3 sequence: CASSQDISGEQYF. In DNA, the CDR3 is TGTGCCAGCAGCCAAGACATAAGCGGTGAGCAGTACTTC.

This chain connects TRBV5-1 to TRBJ1-1; 8 nucleotides agree with TRBD1. The junction had 18 bases not matched to a gene; V was cut back by 8 bases and J by 0 bases. Germline V lookup: CDR1 SGHRS, CDR2 YFSETQ. The CDR3 has 18 amino acids. The CDR3 DNA follows: TGCGCCAGTACCCGTTTCGTGGGACAGGAAACTATGAACACTGAAGCTTTCTTT. Translated: CASTRFVGQETMNTEAFF. Full variable domain (rest looked up from reference TRBV5-1 and TRBJ1-1): KAGVTQTPRYLIKTRGQQVTLSCSPISGHRSVSWYQQTPGQGLQFLFEYFSETQRNKGNFPGRFSGRQFSNSRSEMNVSTLELGDSALYLCASTRFVGQETMNTEAFFGQGTRLTVV.

J is TRBJ1-1 and V is TRBV6-1, with no clear D. The V end was cut by 2 bases, the J end by 4 bases, with 5 bases between. The CDR3 is made up of 12 amino acids. Germline assignment: CDR1 MNHNS and CDR2 SASEGT. This CDR3 reads CASSETRTEAFF. CDR3 nucleotides: TGTGCCAGCAGTGAAACTCGCACTGAAGCTTTCTTT.

This chain joins TRBV6-5 and TRBJ1-4; D possibly corresponds to TRBD1 (6 bases). V was clipped by 3 bases and J by 8 bases, with 10 bases between them. CDR1 and CDR2 from the germline V gene are MNHEY and SVGAGI. CDR3 length equals 13 residues. CDR3 in DNA: TGTGCCAGCAGTTATCGCACAGGGGAAAAACTGTTTTTT. It codes for CASSYRTGEKLFF.

This chain connects TRBV12-5 to TRBJ2-1; D is unclear. V lost 5 bases and J lost 10, with 9 bases in between. The CDR3 sequence is 11 residues long. CDR1 and CDR2 from the germline V gene are LGHNT and FRNRAP. CDR3 in amino acids: CASGIRGEQFF. The CDR3 DNA reads TGTGCTAGTGGTATTCGAGGAGAGCAGTTCTTC.

Note on this clone: Other DNA sequences in the sample encode the same CDR3. The rearrangement uses TRBV30 and TRBJ1-2; maybe TRBD1 (6 bases). Trimming shortened V by 4 bases and J by 7 bases, and 10 bases separated the two germline ends. Germline loops: CDR1 GTSNPN, CDR2 SVGIG (reference sequence). The CDR3 is 11 residues long. The CDR3 protein is CAWTGEGGYTF. CDR3 sequence (DNA): TGTGCCTGGACAGGGGAGGGTGGCTACACCTTC. Supplemented by reference TRBV30 and TRBJ1-2, the full variable domain reads SQTIHQWPATLVQPVGSPLSLECTVEGTSNPNLYWYRQAAGRGLQLLFYSVGIGQISSEVPQNLSASRPQDRQFILSSKKLLLSDSGFYLCAWTGEGGYTFGSGTRLTVV.

In its sample, this clone was seen a few times. The chain combines TRBV27 with TRBJ1-1, with D unresolved. CDR1 MNHEY and CDR2 SMNVEV come from the germline V gene (reference sequence). V was pared by 2 bases and J by 8 bases, with 12 bases between. The CDR3 is made up of 13 amino acids. Here the CDR3 DNA reads TGTGCCAGCAGTTTAAAACCCCAGCGAGAAGCTTTCTTT. Translation gives CASSLKPQREAFF.

This clone was seen only once. The chain uses TRBV19 and TRBJ2-1; 11 nucleotides line up with TRBD2. The V and J ends lost 4 bases and 2 bases, in that order; junction bases with no gene match: 10. The germline V gene encodes CDR1 LNHDA and CDR2 SQIVND (reference sequence). CDR3 length: 18 amino acids. CDR3 in amino acids: CASSREHSGGDTYNEQFF. The DNA of the CDR3 is TGTGCCAGTAGTAGAGAACATAGCGGGGGGGACACCTACAATGAGCAGTTCTTC.

The V gene is TRBV19, the J gene TRBJ2-2; weak D call: TRBD2 (5 bases). Germline CDR1 is LNHDA and CDR2 is SQIVND (reference sequence). Trimming removed 2 bases at V and 6 bases at J, with 7 bases between. The CDR3 sequence is 13 residues long. The CDR3 DNA reads TGTGCCAGTAGTATACTGGGAGCCGGGGAGCTGTTTTTT. It specifies CASSILGAGELFF.

The rearrangement joins TRBV19 to TRBJ2-6; 7 bases agree with TRBD1. J lost 1 base, V lost 2 bases, and 5 bases had no gene match. The germline V gene has CDR1 LNHDA and CDR2 SQIVND (reference sequence). The CDR3 contains 17 residues. The chain's CDR3 is CASSIPRTGSGANVLTF. The CDR3 nucleotides read TGTGCCAGTAGTATACCTAGGACAGGATCTGGGGCCAACGTCCTGACTTTC. Full variable domain (remainder filled in from reference TRBV19 and TRBJ2-6): DGGITQSPKYLFRKEGQNVTLSCEQNLNHDAMYWYRQDPGQGLRLIYYSQIVNDFQKGDIAEGYSVSREKKESFPLTVTSAQKNPTAFYLCASSIPRTGSGANVLTFGAGSRLTVL.

J is TRBJ1-2 and V is TRBV5-1, with D hard to call. Trimming shortened V by 5 bases and J by 2 bases, and 13 bases separated the two germline ends. This CDR3 region has 14 residues. Germline CDR1 reads SGHRS; CDR2 reads YFSETQ. The CDR3 loop is CASREITGNYGYTF. The CDR3 DNA is TGCGCCAGCAGGGAGATAACTGGAAACTATGGCTACACCTTC.